The 21 T cell receptor beta chains reported below all come from one sample, sequenced in a study of T cell changes during pregnancy in multiple sclerosis. Some clones are missing from TCRdb's copy, which holds only in-frame ones; the method was immunoSEQ multiplex PCR. The sample has over 20,000 clones, approximately 86% seen once. Source: CD4+ T cells from peripheral blood mononuclear cells, taken in the first trimester of pregnancy. The receptor set was obtained from a female donor in good health, enrolled as a control in a pregnancy study.

This clone is a singleton in its sample. The chain recombines TRBV19 with TRBJ1-4; possible D gene TRBD1, 5 bases. V was pared by 5 bases and J by 0 bases, with 10 bases between. Germline V gene data show CDR1 as LNHDA and CDR2 as SQIVND (reference sequence). This CDR3 comprises 15 residues. The CDR3 DNA follows: TGTGCCAGTAGTGGCAGGGCGGCAACTAATGAAAAACTGTTTTTT. This encodes CASSGRAATNEKLFF.

The V and J genes are TRBV7-3 and TRBJ2-1; 13 bases are a match to TRBD2. The germline V gene has CDR1 SGHTA and CDR2 FQGTGA. V trimming: 4 bases; J trimming: 0 bases; junction bases outside the gene matches: 15. The CDR3 sequence is 21 residues long. The DNA of the CDR3 is TGTGCCAGCAGCTCCCTGAGACTAGCGGGGGGTCTAGAGAGCTCCTACAATGAGCAGTTCTTC. As protein: CASSSLRLAGGLESSYNEQFF.

The chain combines TRBV7-2 with TRBJ2-7; 9 positions agree with TRBD2. The V and J ends lost 7 bases and 6 bases, in that order; junction bases with no gene match: 10. CDR3 size: 14 residues. CDR1 is SGHTA, CDR2 FQGNSA, per germline. DNA for the CDR3: TGTGCCAGCACCATTAGCGGGAGTTACGTCGAGCAGTACTTC. Amino acid sequence: CASTISGSYVEQYF.

This clone has only a few counts. J is TRBJ1-1 and V is TRBV6-5; no clear D. Germline V gene sequence: CDR1 MNHEY, CDR2 SVGAGI. The CDR3 contains 13 residues. Between the trimmed V and J ends, which lost 4 bases and 0 bases, there was a span of 6 bases. CDR3 bases: TGTGCCAGCAGTTTCCTAGTGAACACTGAAGCTTTCTTT. Its translation is CASSFLVNTEAFF.

This clone occurred once. V and J are TRBV2 and TRBJ2-5; 9 bases line up with TRBD2. This CDR3 is 18 amino acids long. J lost 4 bases, V lost 6 bases, and 18 bases had no gene match. Germline V CDR1 and CDR2: SNHLY, FYNNEI. The CDR3 region has the DNA TGTGCCAGCAGCCCGGGGACGGTTAGCGGGGGCGCCGGAGAGACCCAGTACTTC. Translated, it gives CASSPGTVSGGAGETQYF.

The chain combines TRBV7-8 with TRBJ2-3, with 8 bases identical to TRBD1. The germline CDR1 and CDR2 sequences are SGHVS and FQNEAQ. This CDR3 is built from 18 residues. V shed 0 bases and J 5 bases; nucleotides not matched to a gene: 13. The CDR3 DNA reads as TGTGCCAGCAGCTTAGCGCTGGGGACAGGACGGACCCTAGATACGCAGTATTTT. Translated, it gives CASSLALGTGRTLDTQYF.

V and J are TRBV27 and TRBJ2-5; perhaps TRBD2 as D (5 bases). This CDR3 is 14 amino acids long. Trimming left V 5 bases short and J 5 bases short, with 15 bases between. The V gene's germline CDR1 is MNHEY and CDR2 SMNVEV (reference sequence). The CDR3 is CASSGAGIGETQYF. CDR3 nucleotide sequence: TGTGCCAGCAGTGGAGCCGGGATTGGGGAGACCCAGTACTTC.

The chain carries TRBV2 and TRBJ2-1; TRBD2 aligns across 16 bases. CDR3 length: 17 residues. Trimming at V came to 7 bases and at J to 2 bases, leaving 5 bases not matched to a gene. Germline CDR1 reads SNHLY; CDR2 reads FYNNEI. In DNA form, the CDR3 reads TGTGCCAGCACCGGGACTAGCGGGAGGGACCCCTACAATGAGCAGTTCTTC. Protein product: CASTGTSGRDPYNEQFF.

The sample holds one count of this clone. The rearrangement joins TRBV18 to TRBJ2-7, with 8 bases that match TRBD2. Germline CDR1 is KGHSH and CDR2 is LQKENI. The CDR3 is made up of 16 amino acids. The V gene end was trimmed by 0 bases and the J gene end by 3 bases; junction bases not matched to a gene: 7. CDR3 coding DNA: TGTGCCAGCTCACCACCGGTGGGGACTAGTAACTACGAGCAGTACTTC. Residues: CASSPPVGTSNYEQYF. The full variable domain, rest sourced from reference TRBV18 and TRBJ2-7, is NAGVMQNPRHLVRRRGQEARLRCSPMKGHSHVYWYRQLPEEGLKFMVYLQKENIIDESGMPKERFSAEFPKEGPSILRIQQVVRGDSAAYFCASSPPVGTSNYEQYFGPGTRLTVT.

A single count supports this clone. The J gene is TRBJ2-1, the V gene TRBV27; perhaps TRBD2 as D (5 bases). Trimming cost V 3 bases and J 0 bases, with 9 bases left between them. Germline CDR1 is MNHEY and CDR2 is SMNVEV (reference sequence). This CDR3 region has 15 residues. In DNA, the CDR3 is TGTGCCAGCAGTTTGCGGGTTGGCTCCTACAATGAGCAGTTCTTC. Translation gives CASSLRVGSYNEQFF.

J is TRBJ1-1 and V is TRBV11-1; D is ambiguous. Germline V gene data show CDR1 as SGHAT and CDR2 as FQDESV (reference sequence). The CDR3 contains 14 residues. V dropped 3 bases and J dropped 4 bases, with 12 bases sitting between them. CDR3 sequence (DNA): TGTGCCAGCAGCTTCACTTCGTTGCGCACTGAAGCTTTCTTT. Amino acid sequence: CASSFTSLRTEAFF.

CDR3 DNA: TGTGCCAGCAGCCTAGGACAGGGACCCTACGAGCAGTACTTC. Encoded protein: CASSLGQGPYEQYF. The chain couples TRBV6-1 to TRBJ2-7, with TRBD1 identical over 8 bases. V dropped 6 bases and J dropped 2; count of bases not matched to a gene: 6. CDR3 length: 14 residues. Per the germline V gene, CDR1 is MNHNS and CDR2 is SASEGT.

The chain recombines TRBV28 with TRBJ1-2; D not certain. The V gene's germline CDR1 is MDHEN and CDR2 SYDVKM. The V end was cut by 7 bases, the J end by 7 bases, with 16 bases between. The CDR3 contains 13 residues. The CDR3 spells CASTQSPRGGYTF. The CDR3 DNA sequence: TGTGCCAGCACCCAAAGCCCGCGGGGTGGCTACACCTTC.

This clone was seen a single time. The chain joins TRBV19 to TRBJ2-3; TRBD2 matches at 8 bases. Germline V gives CDR1 LNHDA, CDR2 SQIVND (reference sequence). This CDR3 spans 15 amino acids. The trim removed 4 bases at V and 2 bases at J, leaving 5 bases unmatched. The CDR3 nucleotides are TGTGCCAGTAGTAAAGCGGGGGCGCCCACAGATACGCAGTATTTT. Translating gives CASSKAGAPTDTQYF.

The CDR3 reads CASRHETGMGEQYF. For the CDR3, the DNA is TGCGCCAGCAGACATGAAACAGGGATGGGAGAGCAGTACTTC. J is TRBJ2-7 and V is TRBV5-1; D possibly corresponds to TRBD1 (6 bases). Germline lookup yields CDR1 SGHRS and CDR2 YFSETQ. V was pared by 5 bases and J by 7 bases, with 19 bases between. The CDR3 totals 14 residues.

The chain uses TRBV11-2 and TRBJ1-1; tentatively, D is TRBD1 (5 bases). The CDR3 is made up of 15 amino acids. Germline lookup yields CDR1 SGHAT and CDR2 FQNNGV. The V and J ends lost 9 bases and 0 bases respectively, with 17 bases between them. CDR3 bases: TGTGCCAGTTCCTTTAGTCGGGGGGTGAACACTGAAGCTTTCTTT. Translation: CASSFSRGVNTEAFF.

Note on this clone: An end of the junction does not agree with germline; a read error may underlie this. The rearrangement links TRBV10-2 to TRBJ1-5, with 7 bases identical to TRBD1. The germline V gene encodes CDR1 WSHSY and CDR2 SAAADI. The CDR3 spans 12 residues. The CDR3 protein is CASSEFKDRRNF. The CDR3 region has the DNA TGCGCCAGCAGTGAGTTTAAGGACAGGCGGAATTTT.

The chain recombines TRBV29-1 with TRBJ1-3, with TRBD1 identical over 9 bases. Germline CDR1 is SQVTM and CDR2 is ANQGSEA. This CDR3 comprises 13 residues. Trimming took 6 bases from V and 2 from J; bases not matched to a gene: 2. DNA of the CDR3: TGCAGCGTGCGGACAGGGGCTGGAAACACCATATATTTT. This codes for CSVRTGAGNTIYF.

The gene calls are TRBV6-1 and TRBJ2-7; 9 nucleotides line up with TRBD2. The CDR3 runs 16 residues. The germline V gene has CDR1 MNHNS and CDR2 SASEGT. Losses at the gene ends were 0 bases for V and 2 bases for J; bases not matched to a gene: 5. CDR3 nucleotides: TGTGCCAGCAGTGAAGCAGTGGCGGGAGGGCCCTACGAGCAGTACTTC. Its translation: CASSEAVAGGPYEQYF.

This clone was counted a single time. The rearrangement joins TRBV28 to TRBJ2-3; tentatively, D is TRBD2 (5 bases). CDR3 size: 14 residues. The ends were cut back, 4 bases at V and 1 base at J, with 9 bases in the middle. Looked up from germline, CDR1 is MDHEN and CDR2 is SYDVKM. In DNA form, the CDR3 reads TGTGCCAGCAGTTGGGCGGGCCGCACAGATACGCAGTATTTT. It translates to CASSWAGRTDTQYF.

The chain carries TRBV7-2 and TRBJ2-5; D is unclear. CDR1 is SGHTA and CDR2 is FQGNSA in the germline V gene. V lost 5 bases and J 4 bases, leaving 11 bases between the germline ends. This CDR3 is 13 amino acids long. CDR3 region: CASSRTTGETQYF. CDR3 DNA: TGTGCCAGCAGCCGAACAACGGGAGAGACCCAGTACTTC.